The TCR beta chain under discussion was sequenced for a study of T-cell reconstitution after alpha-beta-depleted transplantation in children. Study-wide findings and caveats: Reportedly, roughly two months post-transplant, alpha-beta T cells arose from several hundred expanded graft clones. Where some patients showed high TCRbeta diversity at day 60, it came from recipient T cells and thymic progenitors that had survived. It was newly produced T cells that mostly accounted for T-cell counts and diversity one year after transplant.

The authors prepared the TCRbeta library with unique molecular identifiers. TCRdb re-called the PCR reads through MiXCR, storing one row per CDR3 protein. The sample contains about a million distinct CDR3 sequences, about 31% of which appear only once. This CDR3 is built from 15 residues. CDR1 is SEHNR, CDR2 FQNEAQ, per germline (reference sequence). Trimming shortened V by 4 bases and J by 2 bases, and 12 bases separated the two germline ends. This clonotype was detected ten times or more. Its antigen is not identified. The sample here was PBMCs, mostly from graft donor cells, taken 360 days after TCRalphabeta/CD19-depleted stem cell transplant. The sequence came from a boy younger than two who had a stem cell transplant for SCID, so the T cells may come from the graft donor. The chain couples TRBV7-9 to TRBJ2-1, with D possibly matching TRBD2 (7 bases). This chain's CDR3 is CASSSRGAPYNEQFF. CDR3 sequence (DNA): TGTGCCAGCAGCTCACGGGGGGCCCCCTACAATGAGCAGTTCTTC.